Detailed here is one T cell receptor beta chain. Its antigen is still unknown. Sequenced by immunoSEQ multiplex PCR; TCRdb stores in-frame clones only, minus some. Here the sample spans tens of thousands of clones, 70% to 90% being singletons. The time point here: week 5, during vaccination. In the vaccine, a single dose held 300 ug of the mutant IDH1 20-mer peptide, along with topical imiquimod. This entry is derived from a study of a mutant IDH1 vaccine in newly diagnosed glioma. Study in general: Patients were started on vaccination 4-6 weeks after radiotherapy alone, or with temozolomide cycles. Patients got radiotherapy, temozolomide, or both beforehand, and most got both.

The study's findings and limits: Among top peripheral T cell clonotypes, changes seemed unrelated to pseudoprogression.

V dropped 5 bases and J dropped 3 bases, with 15 bases sitting between them. CDR3 length equals 15 residues. CDR1 MNHEY and CDR2 SMNVEV come from the germline V gene (reference sequence). This material consisted of PBMCs, taken from a glioma patient whose treatment included an IDH1 peptide vaccine. This sequence joins TRBV27 and TRBJ2-3, with a tentative D call TRBD2 (5 bases). This clonotype was sampled from a man aged 35 to 55 with glioma. The CDR3: CASSNIRGFTDTQYF. The CDR3 nucleotides are TGTGCCAGCAGTAACATCCGAGGGTTTACAGATACGCAGTATTTT.